Sequencing of this T cell receptor beta chain was carried out in a study of blood T cells in healthy people across ages. A second PCR of roughly 7 to 11 cycles used a sample-barcoded 5' primer and a J-beta primer mix. TCRdb recomputed calls from the 5' RACE reads with MiXCR, one row per CDR3 protein. This sample has about 1.1 million distinct CDR3 sequences, with 30% to 40% found just once. Roughly 10 milliliters of peripheral blood were drawn from each donor. The ends lost 6 bases at V and 6 bases at J; junction bases unmatched: 23. Germline V lookup: CDR1 MNHEY, CDR2 SMNVEV (reference sequence). The CDR3 spans 19 residues. In regard to this clonotype: Its antigen remains unidentified.

Study observations and caveats: What prevented conclusive comparison of naive and antigen-experienced cells was that PBMCs were unsorted. A strong correlation between TCR beta diversity and naive T cell percentage was seen. Higher diversity, along with more naive CD4+ cells, distinguished long-lived donors from aged donors.

This chain links TRBV27 with TRBJ1-2, with 9 bases aligning to TRBD1. The specimen sequenced was blood. This sequence was found in a man aged 18 to 30 in good health. CDR3 nucleotide sequence: TGTGCCAGCAGAGCAAAAAGAGTTACGAGGCGGGACAGGGCAGATGGCTACACCTTC. This gives the protein CASRAKRVTRRDRADGYTF.